The 22 T cell receptor beta chains below all came from one sample that was sequenced in a study of cytomegalovirus exposure and HLA in healthy donors. PCR amplification relied on 60 Vbeta primers (plus 13 Jbeta primers). The repertoire was sequenced with immunoSEQ multiplex PCR; TCRdb's copy has only in-frame clones and lacks some. The sample lists approximately 170,000 clones, around 72% occurring once. Sequenced material: PBMCs. These receptors were obtained from a woman between 40 and 50 years old in good health and CMV-seropositive.

The V and J genes are TRBV6-5 and TRBJ2-1, with 8 bases matching TRBD1. Germline-derived CDR1 and CDR2 are MNHEY and SVGAGI. The length of the CDR3 is 15 residues. J gave up 4 bases and V 2 bases, and 4 bases lay outside the gene matches. The CDR3 here is CASSYTGGNYNEQFF. Here the CDR3 DNA reads TGTGCCAGCAGTTACACAGGGGGTAATTACAATGAGCAGTTCTTC.

The rearrangement links TRBV19 to TRBJ1-5; D ambiguous. V was clipped by 1 base and J by 4 bases, with 11 bases between them. CDR3 length equals 15 residues. Germline V gene sequence: CDR1 LNHDA, CDR2 SQIVND (reference sequence). CDR3 loop: CASSIGNSLNQPQHF. The DNA for the CDR3 is TGTGCCAGTAGTATAGGGAACAGCCTAAATCAGCCCCAGCATTTT.

The J gene is TRBJ2-1, the V gene TRBV11-2, with 10 positions matching TRBD2. Germline trimming cut 2 bases from V and 5 bases from J; bases unmatched to any gene: 6. The CDR3 sequence is 16 residues long. The V gene's germline CDR1 is SGHAT and CDR2 FQNNGV. The CDR3 DNA is TGTGCCAGCAGCTTACGGTTAGCGGGGGGCCACAATGAGCAGTTCTTC. It yields the protein CASSLRLAGGHNEQFF.

The gene calls are TRBV18 and TRBJ2-3, with TRBD2 identical over 9 bases. Losses at the gene ends were 2 bases for V and 3 bases for J; bases not matched to a gene: 6. This CDR3 spans 16 amino acids. Germline V CDR1 and CDR2: KGHSH, LQKENI. CDR3 in DNA: TGTGCCAGCTCACCATCCCGCGGGGGGGTTACAGATACGCAGTATTTT. This sequence encodes CASSPSRGGVTDTQYF. The full variable domain, rest sourced from reference TRBV18 and TRBJ2-3, is NAGVMQNPRHLVRRRGQEARLRCSPMKGHSHVYWYRQLPEEGLKFMVYLQKENIIDESGMPKERFSAEFPKEGPSILRIQQVVRGDSAAYFCASSPSRGGVTDTQYFGPGTRLTVL.

The chain employs TRBV30 and TRBJ2-1; 11 nucleotides line up with TRBD2. The CDR3 runs to 15 residues. Germline V gene sequence: CDR1 GTSNPN, CDR2 SVGIG (reference sequence). V dropped 3 bases and J dropped 9; count of bases not matched to a gene: 10. CDR3 DNA sequence: TGTGCCTGGAGGATAGCGGGGGGGCGAATTGGTGAGCAGTTCTTC. This sequence encodes CAWRIAGGRIGEQFF.

The genes are TRBV9 and TRBJ2-6; the match to TRBD1 covers 8 bases. The germline V gene encodes CDR1 SGDLS and CDR2 YYNGEE. The V and J ends lost 4 bases and 2 bases, in that order; junction bases with no gene match: 2. The CDR3 sequence is 15 residues long. In nucleotides, the CDR3 is TGTGCCAGCAGCACACAGGGGGCTGGGGCCAACGTCCTGACTTTC. It codes for CASSTQGAGANVLTF.

This clone was picked up a small number of times. The chain links TRBV11-2 to TRBJ2-5; no reliable D call. The V and J ends lost 3 bases and 2 bases respectively, with 13 bases between them. Germline CDR1 is SGHAT and CDR2 is FQNNGV. This CDR3 contains 15 residues. CDR3 in amino acids: CASSFNPAGQETQYF. CDR3 nucleotides: TGTGCCAGCAGCTTTAACCCAGCAGGTCAAGAGACCCAGTACTTC.

The chain couples TRBV10-3 to TRBJ2-2; the D is unclear. Trimming shortened V by 6 bases and J by 6 bases, and 8 bases separated the two germline ends. The CDR3 has 12 amino acids. Germline values: CDR1 ENHRY, CDR2 SYGVKD. The CDR3 reads CAIRLGAGELFF. As DNA, the CDR3 is TGTGCCATCAGGTTAGGAGCCGGGGAGCTGTTTTTT.

This chain uses TRBV5-1 with TRBJ2-5, with a tentative D call TRBD1 (6 bases). The germline V gene has CDR1 SGHRS and CDR2 YFSETQ. V lost 4 bases and J 1 base, leaving 11 bases between the germline ends. There are 14 residues in the CDR3. CDR3 region: CASSPDRIQETQYF. DNA for the CDR3: TGCGCCAGCAGCCCGGACAGAATCCAAGAGACCCAGTACTTC. The full variable domain, rest sourced from reference TRBV5-1 and TRBJ2-5, is KAGVTQTPRYLIKTRGQQVTLSCSPISGHRSVSWYQQTPGQGLQFLFEYFSETQRNKGNFPGRFSGRQFSNSRSEMNVSTLELGDSALYLCASSPDRIQETQYFGPGTRLLVL.

The count of this clone is one. The chain has TRBV5-1 and TRBJ1-2, with D possibly TRBD1 on 6 matching bases. The V end was cut by 1 base, the J end by 6 bases, with 13 bases between. This CDR3 has 14 residues. Germline V gene sequence: CDR1 SGHRS, CDR2 YFSETQ. The CDR3, as DNA: TGCGCCAGCAGCTTGCTACAGGGAGGGCATGGCTACACCTTC. It codes for CASSLLQGGHGYTF.

The chain carries TRBV25-1 and TRBJ2-5; TRBD1 agrees at 9 bases. Germline CDR1 MGHDK, CDR2 SYGVNS. V trimming: 9 bases; J trimming: 5 bases; junction bases outside the gene matches: 16. CDR3 length: 16 amino acids. DNA of the CDR3: TGTGCCAGTTCAACGTCGACAGGGGGAAATAGTGAGACCCAGTACTTC. Its protein is CASSTSTGGNSETQYF.

DNA of the CDR3: TGTGCCTGGAGTGCGGACCGCTTTGCGGGCTATGGCTACACCTTC. It translates to CAWSADRFAGYGYTF. The genes are TRBV30 and TRBJ1-2; D unclear. From germline, CDR1 is GTSNPN and CDR2 SVGIG (reference sequence). V was shortened by 1 base and J by 4 bases, with 16 bases between the two germline ends. The CDR3 is 15 amino acids.

This clone was detected once. The J gene is TRBJ2-3, the V gene TRBV25-1; weak D call: TRBD1 (6 bases). V was cut by 3 bases and J by 1 base, with 20 bases left in between. Germline CDR1 MGHDK, CDR2 SYGVNS. The CDR3 totals 18 residues. The CDR3 spells CASSDSPIQGMGTDTQYF. CDR3 in DNA: TGTGCCAGCAGTGATTCCCCTATACAGGGAATGGGCACAGATACGCAGTATTTT. Filled out from reference TRBV25-1 and TRBJ2-3, the complete variable domain reads EADIYQTPRYLVIGTGKKITLECSQTMGHDKMYWYQQDPGMELHLIHYSYGVNSTEKGDLSSESTVSRIRTEHFPLTLESARPSHTSQYLCASSDSPIQGMGTDTQYFGPGTRLTVL.

This clone occurred once. The J gene is TRBJ2-7, the V gene TRBV5-5; perhaps TRBD1 as D (5 bases). The germline gives CDR1 SGHKS, CDR2 YYEKEE (reference sequence). The CDR3 totals 20 residues. The V gene lost 2 bases and the J gene lost 6 bases, with 33 bases spanning the gap. Here the CDR3 DNA reads TGTGCCAGCAGCTTAAAACCAACCACAGGTGACGGACCATGGATCCGCGAGCAGTACTTC. The encoded protein is CASSLKPTTGDGPWIREQYF.

This clone has only a few counts. The rearrangement joins TRBV18 to TRBJ1-4; no firm D call. Germline assignment: CDR1 KGHSH and CDR2 LQKENI. V was shortened by 7 bases and J by 0 bases, with 12 bases between the two germline ends. The CDR3 contains 15 residues. CDR3 loop: CASYLGSSTNEKLFF. CDR3 bases: TGTGCCAGCTATTTGGGGAGCTCAACTAATGAAAAACTGTTTTTT.

This clone came up once. The chain joins TRBV5-1 to TRBJ1-2; D call uncertain. Trimming removed 0 bases from V and 5 bases from J, with 11 bases in between. The length of the CDR3 is 14 residues. Germline V gene sequence: CDR1 SGHRS, CDR2 YFSETQ. The CDR3 coding sequence is TGCGCCAGCAGCTTGGCCGGGGAGGCGTATGGCTACACCTTC. It is translated as CASSLAGEAYGYTF.

The chain is built from TRBV11-2 and TRBJ1-6; D call uncertain. CDR1 SGHAT and CDR2 FQNNGV come from the germline V gene. This CDR3 spans 16 amino acids. The ends were cut back, 1 base at V and 9 bases at J, with 16 bases in the middle. CDR3 residues: CASSLGHPGSFSPLHF. CDR3 DNA sequence: TGTGCCAGCAGCTTAGGACATCCCGGGAGTTTTTCACCCCTCCACTTT.

The chain links TRBV9 to TRBJ2-7; 9 positions match TRBD2. The CDR3 is 16 residues long. The germline CDR1 and CDR2 sequences are SGDLS and YYNGEE. V was pared by 0 bases and J by 2 bases, with 6 bases of the junction left unmatched. In nucleotides, the CDR3 is TGTGCCAGCAGCGTAGGGGGTCGCGGGGGGGCCTACGAGCAGTACTTC. Amino acid sequence: CASSVGGRGGAYEQYF.

This clone appeared a single time. The chain recombines TRBV29-1 with TRBJ2-1; TRBD1 matches 8 bases. V was clipped by 5 bases and J by 0 bases; unmatched bases: 6. CDR3 size: 15 residues. Germline assignment: CDR1 SQVTM and CDR2 ANQGSEA. The CDR3 DNA sequence: TGCAGCGTTACTCAGGGGGCCAGCTCCTACAATGAGCAGTTCTTC. Its translation: CSVTQGASSYNEQFF.

The sample holds a few counts of this clone. The chain uses TRBV11-2 and TRBJ2-5; D possibly corresponds to TRBD1 (6 bases). CDR1 is SGHAT, CDR2 FQNNGV, per germline. This CDR3 has 15 amino acids. V gave up 2 bases and J gave up 4 bases, with 14 bases separating them. The CDR3 DNA follows: TGTGCCAGCAGCTTACCCCAACAGGGCAGAGAGACCCAGTACTTC. This sequence encodes CASSLPQQGRETQYF.

The chain couples TRBV7-9 to TRBJ1-1; no clear D gene. The CDR3 sequence is 14 residues long. Trimming stripped 1 base from V and 0 bases from J, with 6 bases between. Germline CDR1 SEHNR, CDR2 FQNEAQ (reference sequence). The CDR3 DNA reads as TGTGCCAGCAGCTTAGTAAGCATGAACACTGAAGCTTTCTTT. It is translated as CASSLVSMNTEAFF.

The chain joins TRBV28 to TRBJ2-1; D might be TRBD2 (5 bases). V dropped 8 bases and J dropped 0 bases, with 20 bases sitting between them. From germline, CDR1 is MDHEN and CDR2 SYDVKM. The CDR3 runs 17 residues. In nucleotides, the CDR3 is TGTGCCAGCTCCCTATGGGTGGTTGGGAGCTCCTACAATGAGCAGTTCTTC. Residues: CASSLWVVGSSYNEQFF.